The text below deals with one T cell receptor beta chain. Its antigen remains unknown. This entry belongs to a study of CD8 T cells in ankylosing spondylitis. Study observations and caveats: The clones that were linked to disease were reported to be significantly enriched in matched synovial fluid samples from ankylosing spondylitis patients. Both synovial fluid and blood in reactive arthritis had previously been reported to carry some motif variants. Those disease-linked clones were CD8+; they were also relatively rare in peripheral blood. Several highly homologous variants made up a TCR beta motif that seemed to typify ankylosing spondylitis blood.

From germline, CDR1 is MNHEY and CDR2 SVGEGT. CDR3 length: 14 residues. The V gene lost 8 bases and the J gene lost 4 bases, with 18 bases spanning the gap. It was by quantitative 5'-RACE with molecular barcodes that TCR beta libraries were made. TCRdb called the 5' RACE reads again in MiXCR, with one record for every CDR3 protein. The repertoire holds roughly 440,000 distinct CDR3 sequences, with roughly 15% as singletons. V gene TRBV6-2 or TRBV6-3 combines with J gene TRBJ2-7, with a weak D call TRBD2 (5 bases). This sequence originates from a male donor with ankylosing spondylitis. Material for sequencing was blood, either unsorted or a sorted T cell fraction (not recorded which). This chain's CDR3 is CASSSPFEGYEQYF. The CDR3 nucleotides read TGTGCCAGCTCGAGTCCCTTCGAGGGATACGAGCAGTACTTC.